This T cell receptor (beta chain) was identified during a study of a mutant IDH1 vaccine in newly diagnosed glioma. Study-level background: Treated patients, averaging about 40 years, were about 60% male and about 38% female.

Specified time point: week 35, safety follow-up. Doses comprised 300 ug of mutant IDH1 20-mer peptide each, plus topical imiquimod. Patients, over weeks 1, 3, 5, 7, 11, 15, 19 and 23, received a total of eight vaccinations. There were new WHO grade 3 or 4 astrocytomas in the donors, and these were IDH1-mutant and ATRX-lost. As concerns this clone: Its specificity is unknown.

The assay was immunoSEQ multiplex PCR, and TCRdb's table has in-frame clones only and misses some. The top ten hold approximately 3.2% of the sample, which has 30,000 or so clones, roughly 75% seen once. Germline V gene lookup returns CDR1 LGHNA and CDR2 YSLEER. The V segment lost 0 bases and the J segment 0 bases; nucleotides outside the gene matches: 8. This CDR3 spans 18 amino acids. The clonotype comes from a man in his forties with glioma. Some clones in this sample may be carry-over from other donors' samples. The starting material was PBMCs, obtained from a glioma patient whose treatment included an IDH1 peptide vaccine. The rearrangement links TRBV4-3 to TRBJ2-1; 7 nucleotides align to TRBD1. The CDR3 is CASSQDLYDRVSYNEQFF. In nucleotides, the CDR3 is TGCGCCAGCAGCCAAGATCTCTACGACAGGGTCTCCTACAATGAGCAGTTCTTC.